The source of this T cell receptor (beta chain) is a study of shared clonotypes between healthy human individuals. Study-wide points: Only a few donors were included, so the genetic and exposure-history diversity represented was limited.

Deep level was the assay's run setting. The table came from immunoSEQ multiplex PCR; TCRdb's copy has only in-frame clones and leaves some out. The table has hundreds of thousands of clones, roughly 80% seen once; the top ten hold 12%. About this clone: The antigen is unknown.

The CDR3 is 14 amino acids. Germline CDR1 reads MNHEY; CDR2 reads SMNVEV (reference sequence). V lost 4 bases and J 5 bases, leaving 15 bases between the germline ends. The chain combines TRBV27 with TRBJ2-7; D unresolved. Material for sequencing was PBMCs. The clonotype was recovered from a woman between 35 and 50 years old in good health. Some clones in this sample may be carry-over from other donors' samples. CDR3 region: CASSSPGVGHEQYF. Here the CDR3 DNA reads TGTGCCAGCAGTTCGCCGGGTGTCGGCCACGAGCAGTACTTC.